This passage covers 30 T cell receptor beta chains from one sample sequenced in a study of T cell responses to AZD1222 COVID-19 vaccine. Using immunoSEQ multiplex PCR, the repertoire was profiled, and TCRdb retains in-frame clones only, with some absent. Among 150,000 to 180,000 clones listed, approximately 90% were seen once. Here the sequenced sample was peripheral blood, taken on day 0 of AZD1222 vaccination. The receptor set was obtained from an adult in good health.

This clone was observed a single time. The rearrangement uses TRBV10-2 and TRBJ2-5, with 8 bases that match TRBD2. The V segment lost 1 base and the J segment 5 bases; nucleotides outside the gene matches: 9. The germline V gene encodes CDR1 WSHSY and CDR2 SAAADI. The CDR3 is 16 amino acids. CDR3 in DNA: TGCGCCAGCAGTGAGTTTAGAGCGGGGGCTGACGAGACCCAGTACTTC. Protein product: CASSEFRAGADETQYF.

The genes are TRBV5-4 and TRBJ1-2; D uncertain. The germline V gene has CDR1 SGHNT and CDR2 YYREEE (reference sequence). This CDR3 is built from 13 residues. Trimming left V 3 bases short and J 7 bases short, with 13 bases between. CDR3 nucleotides: TGTGCCAGCAGCTCGGAGGGTTTGGGTGGCTACACCTTC. It yields the protein CASSSEGLGGYTF.

V is TRBV7-2 and J is TRBJ2-2; no definite D call. This CDR3 is 13 amino acids long. V lost 2 bases, J lost 4 bases, and 5 bases lay in between. Germline loops: CDR1 SGHTA, CDR2 FQGNSA. CDR3 residues: CASSLSFTGELFF. CDR3 nucleotide sequence: TGTGCCAGCAGCTTATCCTTCACCGGGGAGCTGTTTTTT.

The CDR3 nucleotides read TGCAGCGTTGCCAACCCGACTAGCGGGGGGCCCAAGCAGTTCTTC. This translates into CSVANPTSGGPKQFF. The rearrangement joins TRBV29-1 to TRBJ2-1; TRBD2 matches 13 bases. V lost 4 bases to trimming and J lost 11 bases; unmatched junction nucleotides: 11. Germline assignment: CDR1 SQVTM and CDR2 ANQGSEA. The CDR3 spans 15 residues.

This sequence joins TRBV14 and TRBJ1-3; D possibly corresponds to TRBD1 (6 bases). With 4 bases removed from V and 4 bases from J, the gap between germline ends came to 8 bases. Germline CDR1 and CDR2: SGHDN and FVKESK. CDR3 size: 13 residues. CDR3 in amino acids: CASSRDIGNTIYF. In DNA, the CDR3 is TGTGCCAGCAGCCGGGACATCGGAAACACCATATATTTT.

The rearrangement joins TRBV16 to TRBJ1-1; D not certain. The CDR3 extends over 13 amino acids. Germline values: CDR1 KGHSY, CDR2 FQNENV. The ends were cut back, 3 bases at V and 4 bases at J, with 9 bases in the middle. In DNA, the CDR3 is TGTGCCAGCAGCCAGGGTTGGGGCACTGAAGCTTTCTTT. Amino acids: CASSQGWGTEAFF.

This clone was seen only once. This chain connects TRBV6-6 to TRBJ2-1; 10 bases match TRBD2. CDR1 is MNHNY, CDR2 SVGAGI, per germline (reference sequence). The J segment lost 4 bases and the V segment lost 2 bases, leaving 5 bases of the junction unmatched. CDR3 size: 16 residues. The DNA for the CDR3 is TGTGCCAGCAGTTACCTAGGGACTAGCGTATACAATGAGCAGTTCTTC. Encoded protein: CASSYLGTSVYNEQFF.

The chain employs TRBV6-1 and TRBJ2-1; D is possibly TRBD1 (6 bases). The V end lost 2 bases, the J end lost 7 bases, and 15 bases lay between the germline ends. The CDR3 is made up of 15 amino acids. Germline loops: CDR1 MNHNS, CDR2 SASEGT. CDR3 in amino acids: CASSEYTGTPNEQFF. CDR3 in DNA: TGTGCCAGCAGTGAATATACAGGGACCCCGAATGAGCAGTTCTTC.

This chain links TRBV25-1 with TRBJ2-7, with D tentatively TRBD1 (6 bases). The germline V gene encodes CDR1 MGHDK and CDR2 SYGVNS. Trimming pared 3 bases from V and 12 bases from J, leaving 18 bases between. CDR3 size: 13 residues. The CDR3 DNA is TGTGCCAGCAGTGACGGACCGGGACAAGCTTCGTACTTC. Amino acid sequence: CASSDGPGQASYF.

The chain links TRBV9 to TRBJ2-3; D not resolved. V dropped 3 bases and J dropped 6 bases, with 11 bases sitting between them. In germline, CDR1 is SGDLS, CDR2 YYNGEE. The CDR3 consists of 13 residues. CDR3 nucleotide sequence: TGTGCCAGCAGCGACGGGCCAGGTGATACGCAGTATTTT. The encoded protein is CASSDGPGDTQYF.

This chain uses TRBV6-5 with TRBJ1-2; D is possibly TRBD1 (5 bases). V lost 4 bases to trimming and J lost 5 bases, with 17 bases between them. CDR3 length: 15 amino acids. CDR1 and CDR2 from the germline V gene are MNHEY and SVGAGI. This chain's CDR3 is CASSLVYGGEYGYTF. As DNA, the CDR3 is TGTGCCAGCAGTTTGGTATATGGGGGGGAATATGGCTACACCTTC.

The chain links TRBV10-3 to TRBJ1-1; tentatively, D is TRBD1 (6 bases). CDR3 size: 14 residues. The germline V gene has CDR1 ENHRY and CDR2 SYGVKD. Trimming pared 2 bases from V and 3 bases from J, leaving 10 bases between. In DNA, the CDR3 is TGTGCCATCAGTGAGGGGACACCCTACACTGAAGCTTTCTTT. This sequence encodes CAISEGTPYTEAFF.

The V and J genes are TRBV10-3 and TRBJ2-1; 7 bases map to TRBD1. Per germline, CDR1 ENHRY and CDR2 SYGVKD. The CDR3 contains 13 residues. V lost 4 bases to trimming and J lost 7 bases; unmatched junction nucleotides: 4. The CDR3 coding sequence is TGTGCCATCAGTGGACAGGGCCCGAATGAGCAGTTCTTC. Translating gives CAISGQGPNEQFF.

The genes are TRBV5-8 and TRBJ2-2; 8 bases are a match to TRBD1. Germline CDR1 is SGHTS and CDR2 is YDEGEE. The J segment lost 5 bases and the V segment lost 4 bases, leaving 7 bases of the junction unmatched. This CDR3 is 15 amino acids long. CDR3 in amino acids: CASSQGQGWTGELFF. In DNA form, the CDR3 reads TGTGCCAGCAGCCAAGGACAGGGTTGGACCGGGGAGCTGTTTTTT. Based on the CDR3 plus reference TRBV5-8 and TRBJ2-2, the full variable domain is EAGVTQSPTHLIKTRGQQATLRCSPISGHTSVYWYQQALGLGLQFLLWYDEGEERNRGNFPPRFSGRQFPNYSSELNVNALELEDSALYLCASSQGQGWTGELFFGEGSRLTVL.

To note about this clone: Other DNA sequences in the same sample also yield this CDR3. This chain joins TRBV12-3 or TRBV12-4 and TRBJ2-2, with D hard to call. V lost 2 bases and J 6 bases, leaving 7 bases between the germline ends. The CDR3 covers 13 residues. In DNA form, the CDR3 reads TGTGCCAGCAGTTTAATCTCCCCCGGGGAGCTGTTTTTT. Its translation: CASSLISPGELFF.

This clone has just one count. At the DNA level, this CDR3 is encoded by other sequences in the same sample as well. J is TRBJ2-5 and V is TRBV9; D not certain. The ends were cut back, 4 bases at V and 0 bases at J, with 7 bases in the middle. CDR1 is SGDLS and CDR2 is YYNGEE in the germline V gene. The CDR3 spans 13 residues. DNA for the CDR3: TGTGCCAGCAGCCCCCCTTACCAAGAGACCCAGTACTTC. Translating gives CASSPPYQETQYF.

This clone came up once. This sequence joins TRBV29-1 and TRBJ1-1, with TRBD1 identical over 9 bases. This CDR3 region has 12 residues. CDR1 is SQVTM and CDR2 is ANQGSEA in the germline V gene. With 6 bases clipped from V and 7 bases from J, the junction kept 6 bases outside the gene matches. CDR3 sequence (DNA): TGCAGCGTCGGACAGGGGCTGGGTGAAGCTTTCTTT. It specifies CSVGQGLGEAFF.

The gene calls are TRBV3-1 (or the pseudogene TRBV3-2) and TRBJ2-7; 8 positions match TRBD1. V gave up 0 bases and J gave up 12 bases; unmatched junction bases: 10. The CDR3 sequence is 14 residues long. Germline lookup yields CDR1 LGHDT and CDR2 YNNKEL (reference sequence). The CDR3 DNA reads TGTGCCAGCAGCCAAGAGGATCGGACAGGGCGTAGGTACTTC. It specifies CASSQEDRTGRRYF.

This chain joins TRBV5-6 and TRBJ2-2, with D tentatively TRBD1 (6 bases). CDR3 length: 16 residues. V gave up 2 bases and J gave up 0 bases, with 11 bases separating them. CDR1 is SGHDT and CDR2 is YYEEEE in the germline V gene. CDR3 sequence reads: CASSFRGRPNTGELFF. In DNA, the CDR3 is TGTGCCAGCAGCTTTAGGGGGAGACCGAACACCGGGGAGCTGTTTTTT.

V is TRBV6-5 and J is TRBJ1-3, with TRBD1 matching 9 bases. The trim removed 5 bases at V and 3 bases at J, leaving 5 bases unmatched. The germline CDR1 and CDR2 sequences are MNHEY and SVGAGI. The CDR3 sequence is 15 residues long. Here the CDR3 DNA reads TGTGCCAGCAGTCGGGACAGGGTGGGTGGAAACACCATATATTTT. Encoded protein: CASSRDRVGGNTIYF.

The rearrangement joins TRBV7-2 to TRBJ1-6; D remains ambiguous. V was pared by 1 base and J by 6 bases, with 10 bases between. Germline loops: CDR1 SGHTA, CDR2 FQGNSA. This CDR3 is 15 amino acids long. This CDR3 is CASSLDQVFNSPLHF. The CDR3 coding sequence is TGTGCCAGCAGCTTAGATCAGGTGTTTAATTCACCCCTCCACTTT.

V and J are TRBV28 and TRBJ1-5; D not certain. The V and J ends lost 6 bases and 3 bases respectively, with 12 bases between them. Germline V lookup: CDR1 MDHEN, CDR2 SYDVKM. The CDR3 runs to 14 residues. CDR3 sequence (DNA): TGTGCCAGCAGAATTGACACGAACAATCAGCCCCAGCATTTT. Amino acids: CASRIDTNNQPQHF.

This clone was recorded a few times. The V call is TRBV11-2, the J call TRBJ1-2; 10 nucleotides align to TRBD1. V was clipped by 4 bases and J by 3 bases; unmatched bases: 2. Germline V gives CDR1 SGHAT, CDR2 FQNNGV. CDR3 length: 14 residues. The CDR3 DNA is TGTGCCAGCAGCTCAGGGACAGGGGACTATGGCTACACCTTC. Amino acid sequence: CASSSGTGDYGYTF.

The rearrangement uses TRBV14 and TRBJ2-3; either TRBD1 or TRBD2 may supply D (5 bases each). CDR1 and CDR2 (germline): SGHDN, FVKESK. Trimming shortened V by 3 bases and J by 8 bases, and 12 bases separated the two germline ends. The CDR3 has 13 residues. CDR3 coding DNA: TGTGCCAGCAGCCAGGGGACCCCCGGTACGCAGTATTTT. It encodes CASSQGTPGTQYF.

The gene calls are TRBV5-4 and TRBJ2-7, with a possible D match to TRBD1 (7 bases). CDR3 size: 14 residues. CDR1 is SGHNT, CDR2 YYREEE, per germline (reference sequence). V lost 3 bases and J 4 bases, leaving 14 bases between the germline ends. The CDR3: CASSSRAGGYEQYF. CDR3 DNA: TGTGCCAGCAGCTCTCGGGCAGGGGGGTACGAGCAGTACTTC.

The chain's CDR3 is CASSLRPYEQYF. The CDR3 DNA is TGTGCCAGCAGTTTAAGGCCCTACGAGCAGTACTTC. V usage is TRBV27 and J usage is TRBJ2-7; D remains ambiguous. This CDR3 is 12 amino acids long. V shed 2 bases and J shed 2 bases, with 4 bases lying between them. Germline values: CDR1 MNHEY, CDR2 SMNVEV (reference sequence).

The chain employs TRBV28 and TRBJ1-2; D gene unclear. The CDR3 length is 14 residues. Deletions cut 5 bases from V and 7 bases from J, with 17 bases between. Germline V gene sequence: CDR1 MDHEN, CDR2 SYDVKM. The CDR3, as DNA: TGTGCCAGCAGTCTCGCGGACCCCACGTTTGGCTACACCTTC. Protein sequence: CASSLADPTFGYTF.

V and J are TRBV18 and TRBJ2-5; no clear D gene. In germline, CDR1 is KGHSH, CDR2 LQKENI. This CDR3 has 15 residues. Trimming left V 6 bases short and J 2 bases short, with 16 bases between. The CDR3 DNA reads TGTGCCAGCTCTGTGGGCGTCGCAGCTCAAGAGACCCAGTACTTC. This encodes CASSVGVAAQETQYF.

The V gene is TRBV6-2 or TRBV6-3, the J gene TRBJ2-3; perhaps TRBD1 as D (5 bases). Germline CDR1 reads MNHEY; CDR2 reads SVGEGT. Between the trimmed V and J ends, which lost 1 base and 4 bases, there was a span of 12 bases. The CDR3 is 15 amino acids. DNA of the CDR3: TGTGCCAGCAGTTACTGGAAGGGGTATGCAGATACGCAGTATTTT. Translated: CASSYWKGYADTQYF.

The chain joins TRBV9 to TRBJ2-3; perhaps TRBD1 as D (6 bases). Germline assignment: CDR1 SGDLS and CDR2 YYNGEE. The CDR3 spans 13 residues. The V end was cut by 3 bases, the J end by 1 base, with 6 bases between. The CDR3 sequence: CASSGGRTDTQYF. The CDR3 coding sequence is TGTGCCAGCAGCGGGGGGCGCACAGATACGCAGTATTTT.